This TCR beta chain was identified during a study of human T cells and chemical hapten exposure. Each CDR3 protein is one row after TCRdb ran MiXCR on the RACE reads. The top ten clones hold 1.3% to 1.5% of a sample with tens of thousands of distinct CDR3 sequences, 10% of them seen once. Specified time point: patch test 1, 2 weeks after DPC sensitization. Indicated treatment: therapeutic diphenylcyclopropenone sensitization with weekly scalp DPC. Alopecia patients, 18 to 70 years old and DPC-suitable, served as donors. This clonotype was counted ten times or more. The input for sequencing was whole blood, taken in connection with sensitization to the hapten diphenylcyclopropenone (DPC). This receptor was taken from a woman between 45 and 60 years old with alopecia areata. Some clones in this sample may be carry-over from other donors' samples.

CDR3: CASSWDPNQPQHF. The CDR3 nucleotides read TGCGCCAGCAGTTGGGACCCCAATCAGCCCCAGCATTTT. The chain links TRBV5-1 to TRBJ1-5; tentative D call: TRBD1 (5 bases). V lost 5 bases and J lost 3, with 9 bases in between. Germline CDR1 SGHRS, CDR2 YFSETQ. The CDR3 has 13 amino acids.